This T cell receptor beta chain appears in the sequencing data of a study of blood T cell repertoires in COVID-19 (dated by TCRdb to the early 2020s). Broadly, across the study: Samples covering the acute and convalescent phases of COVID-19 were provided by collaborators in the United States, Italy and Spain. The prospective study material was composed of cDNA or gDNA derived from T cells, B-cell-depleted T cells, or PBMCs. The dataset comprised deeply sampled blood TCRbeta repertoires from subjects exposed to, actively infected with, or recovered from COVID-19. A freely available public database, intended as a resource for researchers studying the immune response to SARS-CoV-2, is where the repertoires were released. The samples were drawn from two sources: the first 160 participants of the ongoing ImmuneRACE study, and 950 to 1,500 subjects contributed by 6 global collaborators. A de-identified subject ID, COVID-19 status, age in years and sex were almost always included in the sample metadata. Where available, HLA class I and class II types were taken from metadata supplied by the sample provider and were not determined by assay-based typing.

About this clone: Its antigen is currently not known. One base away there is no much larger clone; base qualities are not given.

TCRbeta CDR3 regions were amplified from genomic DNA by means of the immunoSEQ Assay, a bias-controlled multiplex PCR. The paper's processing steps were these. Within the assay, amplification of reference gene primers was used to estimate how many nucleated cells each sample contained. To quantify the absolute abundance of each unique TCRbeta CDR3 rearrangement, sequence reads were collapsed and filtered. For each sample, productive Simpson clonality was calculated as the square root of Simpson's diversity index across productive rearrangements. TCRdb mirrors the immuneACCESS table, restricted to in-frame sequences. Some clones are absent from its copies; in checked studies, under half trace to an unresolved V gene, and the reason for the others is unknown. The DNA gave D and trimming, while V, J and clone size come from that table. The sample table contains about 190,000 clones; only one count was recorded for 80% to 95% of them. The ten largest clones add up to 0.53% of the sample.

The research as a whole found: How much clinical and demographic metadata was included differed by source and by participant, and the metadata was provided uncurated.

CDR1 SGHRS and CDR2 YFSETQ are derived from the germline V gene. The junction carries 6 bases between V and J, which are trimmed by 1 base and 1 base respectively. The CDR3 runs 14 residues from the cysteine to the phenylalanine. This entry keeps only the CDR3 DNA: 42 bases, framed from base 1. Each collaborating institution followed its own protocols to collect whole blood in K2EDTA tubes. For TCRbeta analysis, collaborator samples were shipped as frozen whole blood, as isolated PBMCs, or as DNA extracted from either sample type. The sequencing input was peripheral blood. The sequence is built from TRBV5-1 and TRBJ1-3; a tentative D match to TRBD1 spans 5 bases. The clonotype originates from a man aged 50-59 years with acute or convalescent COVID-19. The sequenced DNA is TGCGCCAGCAGCTTGAGGGGATCTGGAAACACCATATATTTT. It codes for CASSLRGSGNTIYF.